This is a list of T cell receptor beta chains from one sample in a study of cytotoxic CD8 clonotypes in ibrutinib-treated CLL. TCRdb's copy holds only in-frame clones and misses some; the assay was immunoSEQ multiplex PCR. Of 150,000 or so clones listed, 77% are singletons. The sequencing here drew on PBMCs, taken after 12 months of ibrutinib treatment. The receptors were sampled from a human donor with chronic lymphocytic leukemia. Each CDR3 is given with its conserved first and last residue. A D gene is named only where the DNA matches it firmly. Clone sizes are given selectively: once, few, many, or a class where the clone is expanded.

D gene	V gene	clone size	J gene	CDR3 DNA	CDR3 protein
TRBD1	TRBV28	NA	TRBJ1-2	TGTGCCAGCAGTTCCGGACAGGCCTATGGCTACACCTTC	CASSSGQAYGYTF
NA	TRBV7-9	few	TRBJ2-2	TGTGCCAGCAGCTTAGCGGTCACCGGGGAGCTGTTTTTT	CASSLAVTGELFF
NA	TRBV27	NA	TRBJ1-1	TGTGCCAGCAGAACAACGTCGGGGACCTTACACACTGAAGCTTTCTTT	CASRTTSGTLHTEAFF
NA	TRBV28	NA	TRBJ1-1	TGTGCCAGCAGCCCCAGGTGGGACACTGAAGCTTTCTTT	CASSPRWDTEAFF
NA	TRBV27	NA	TRBJ2-5	TGTGCCAGCAGTTTATTTCCGGGGGCTCAGGAGACCCAGTACTTC	CASSLFPGAQETQYF
NA	TRBV5-1	NA	TRBJ2-2	TGCGCCAGCAGCCCGGCCTCCTACCCCCACGGGGAGCTGTTTTTT	CASSPASYPHGELFF
NA	TRBV28	NA	TRBJ2-3	TGTGCCAGCAGCCCCTACCCAGTGGATGAACTCACAGATACGCAGTATTTT	CASSPYPVDELTDTQYF
NA	TRBV7-2	NA	TRBJ1-5	TGTGCCAGCAGCACATCCTATGACCAGCCCCAGCATTTT	CASSTSYDQPQHF
NA	TRBV28	NA	TRBJ1-5	TGTGCCAGCAGTTTATTGAGAATCAGGGCCCAGCATTTT	CASSLLRIRAQHF
NA	TRBV4-3	NA	TRBJ2-7	TGCGCCAGCAGCCAAGATTTGGCTGCCTACGAGCAGTACTTC	CASSQDLAAYEQYF